These 25 T cell receptor beta chains came from one sample sequenced in a study of ipilimumab plus nivolumab after autologous stem cell transplantation (dated by TCRdb to the early 2020s). The library was made by the immunoSEQ multiplex PCR assay. In its TCRdb copy, this immuneACCESS table keeps in-frame sequences only and misses some clones. Where compared with another copy, unresolved V genes explain less than half of these, and the others have no known cause. The table for this sample lists about 84,000 clones; about 83% of them were counted only once. The top ten constitute about 2.2% of the sample. Sample: PBMCs, taken in a trial of ipilimumab plus nivolumab as post-transplant consolidation. The receptors originated from a male donor with diffuse large B-cell lymphoma.

This clone was detected only once. V usage is TRBV7-9 and J usage is TRBJ1-1; D is undetermined. V was clipped by 4 bases and J by 2 bases, with 14 bases between them. The CDR3 extends over 15 amino acids. Germline V gene lookup returns CDR1 SEHNR and CDR2 FQNEAQ (reference sequence). The CDR3 region is CASSSRAVSNTEAFF. The CDR3 nucleotides are TGTGCCAGCAGCTCTCGGGCAGTTTCTAACACTGAAGCTTTCTTT.

Comments on this clone: The junction does not match germline at one end; this may be a read error. This rearrangement joins TRBV6-1 to TRBJ1-4; TRBD1 is a possible D gene (6 bases). Germline V gene lookup returns CDR1 MNHNS and CDR2 SASEGT. The CDR3 covers 15 residues. The CDR3 DNA follows: TGTGCCGGCAGTCCCCCAGGGGTTGGAGGAGAAAAACTGTTTTTT. This encodes CAGSPPGVGGEKLFF.

The chain employs TRBV5-6 and TRBJ1-5; D is perhaps TRBD1 (5 bases). Germline CDR1 and CDR2: SGHDT and YYEEEE. Trimming pared 4 bases from V and 5 bases from J, leaving 10 bases between. The CDR3 spans 13 residues. The CDR3 DNA sequence: TGTGCCAGCAGCCTTGGGGGTGATCAGCCCCAGCATTTT. Translating gives CASSLGGDQPQHF.

This clone has only a few counts. V gene TRBV29-1 combines with J gene TRBJ2-5; no reliable D call. Deletions cut 7 bases from V and 5 bases from J, with 17 bases between. This CDR3 spans 13 amino acids. CDR1 is SQVTM, CDR2 ANQGSEA, per germline. CDR3 amino acids: CSGAPRARETQYF. The CDR3 bases are TGCAGCGGAGCGCCACGTGCTAGGGAGACCCAGTACTTC.

This clone was counted a single time. The chain's CDR3 is CASSLAPSGGAGTDTQYF. The CDR3 DNA is TGCGCCAGCAGCTTGGCCCCTAGCGGGGGGGCCGGCACAGATACGCAGTATTTT. This chain connects TRBV5-1 to TRBJ2-3; 12 bases agree with TRBD2. CDR3 length: 18 amino acids. Germline assignment: CDR1 SGHRS and CDR2 YFSETQ. The V gene end was trimmed by 0 bases and the J gene end by 1 base; junction bases not matched to a gene: 6.

CDR3 in DNA: TGTGCCAGCAGCTTAGTGGGCCCCGGGACTTCGGAGACCCAGTACTTC. Translated, it gives CASSLVGPGTSETQYF. The chain has TRBV11-3 and TRBJ2-5, with D possibly being TRBD2 (6 bases). CDR1 and CDR2 from the germline V gene are SGHNT and YENEEA. Trimming took off 1 base at V and 5 bases at J, with 17 bases between the two ends. There are 16 residues in the CDR3.

The CDR3 reads CASSLGTVSRGKLFF. CDR3 DNA sequence: TGTGCCAGCAGCTTAGGGACAGTATCACGGGGAAAACTGTTTTTT. This chain joins TRBV7-8 and TRBJ1-4; possible D gene TRBD1, 6 bases. The CDR3 is made up of 15 amino acids. The V end was cut by 1 base, the J end by 10 bases, with 16 bases between. In germline, CDR1 is SGHVS, CDR2 FQNEAQ. The whole variable domain, filled in from reference TRBV7-8 and TRBJ1-4, reads GAGVSQSPRYKVAKRGQDVALRCDPISGHVSLFWYQQALGQGPEFLTYFQNEAQLDKSGLPSDRFFAERPEGSVSTLKIQRTQQEDSAVYLCASSLGTVSRGKLFFGSGTQLSVL.

J is TRBJ2-7 and V is TRBV29-1; 7 positions agree with TRBD1. Germline-derived CDR1 and CDR2 are SQVTM and ANQGSEA. V gave up 4 bases and J gave up 4 bases; unmatched junction bases: 10. This CDR3 is built from 14 residues. As DNA, the CDR3 is TGCAGCGTTGGAGGGGGCAGGGGTGGATACGAGCAGTACTTC. Amino acid sequence: CSVGGGRGGYEQYF.

The J gene is TRBJ2-5, the V gene TRBV6-4; the D is unclear. V lost 10 bases, J lost 1 base, and 19 bases lay in between. CDR3 length: 15 residues. Per the germline V gene, CDR1 is MRHNA and CDR2 is SNTAGT. Here the CDR3 reads CAISNRTLRQETQYF. DNA of the CDR3: TGTGCCATCTCGAACAGAACATTACGCCAAGAGACCCAGTACTTC.

The chain links TRBV5-5 to TRBJ2-2; possible D gene TRBD1, 6 bases. CDR3 length: 16 residues. V lost 4 bases, J lost 5 bases, and 18 bases lay in between. CDR1 and CDR2 (germline): SGHKS, YYEKEE (reference sequence). CDR3 amino acids: CASSLLQGSGTGELFF. CDR3 in DNA: TGTGCCAGCAGCCTTCTTCAGGGGAGTGGGACCGGGGAGCTGTTTTTT.

The rearrangement uses TRBV5-6 and TRBJ1-3; a possible D gene is TRBD1 (6 bases). The V gene's germline CDR1 is SGHDT and CDR2 YYEEEE. This CDR3 has 15 amino acids. Trimming pared 4 bases from V and 4 bases from J, leaving 15 bases between. The CDR3: CASSPDGGSGNTIYF. The CDR3 DNA reads TGTGCCAGCAGCCCCGACGGGGGCTCCGGAAACACCATATATTTT.

V gene TRBV2 combines with J gene TRBJ2-5, with 9 bases that match TRBD2. The V gene's germline CDR1 is SNHLY and CDR2 FYNNEI. J gave up 1 base and V 5 bases, and 8 bases lay outside the gene matches. CDR3 length: 16 residues. The CDR3 is CASSPLQRGVQETQYF. CDR3 nucleotides: TGTGCCAGCAGTCCCCTCCAGCGGGGGGTCCAAGAGACCCAGTACTTC. Variable domain in full (rest from reference TRBV2 and TRBJ2-5): EPEVTQTPSHQVTQMGQEVILRCVPISNHLYFYWYRQILGQKVEFLVSFYNNEISEKSEIFDDQFSVERPDGSNFTLKIRSTKLEDSAMYFCASSPLQRGVQETQYFGPGTRLLVL.

Only a few counts were recorded for this clone. This chain uses TRBV7-9 with TRBJ1-6; TRBD1 agrees at 9 bases. V dropped 5 bases and J dropped 6; count of bases not matched to a gene: 8. This CDR3 spans 16 amino acids. Germline loops: CDR1 SEHNR, CDR2 FQNEAQ (reference sequence). This chain's CDR3 is CASSLGQGFSNSPLHF. DNA for the CDR3: TGTGCCAGCAGCCTCGGACAGGGGTTTAGTAATTCACCCCTCCACTTT. Full variable domain (rest looked up from reference TRBV7-9 and TRBJ1-6): DTGVSQNPRHKITKRGQNVTFRCDPISEHNRLYWYRQTLGQGPEFLTYFQNEAQLEKSRLLSDRFSAERPKGSFSTLEIQRTEQGDSAMYLCASSLGQGFSNSPLHFGNGTRLTVT.

The table lists this clone with a count of one. The genes are TRBV4-1 and TRBJ2-3; a possible D gene is TRBD2 (6 bases). The length of the CDR3 is 17 residues. CDR1 MGHRA and CDR2 YSYEKL come from the germline V gene. The V gene lost 0 bases and the J gene lost 4 bases, with 17 bases spanning the gap. CDR3 protein: CASSQEWGGAGPDTQYF. In DNA, the CDR3 is TGCGCCAGCAGCCAAGAGTGGGGCGGAGCGGGTCCAGATACGCAGTATTTT.

This chain joins TRBV6-1 and TRBJ2-2, with 7 bases matching TRBD1. Germline V gene data show CDR1 as MNHNS and CDR2 as SASEGT. The CDR3 extends over 15 amino acids. V lost 7 bases to trimming and J lost 4 bases; unmatched junction nucleotides: 9. CDR3 nucleotide sequence: TGTGCCAGCAACCGACAGGGCCAACCCACCGGGGAGCTGTTTTTT. Residues: CASNRQGQPTGELFF.

The chain carries TRBV18 and TRBJ2-7; D uncertain. The CDR3 contains 12 residues. CDR1 KGHSH and CDR2 LQKENI come from the germline V gene. Trimming removed 6 bases from V and 4 bases from J, with 10 bases in between. CDR3 bases: TGTGCCAGCTCCGCTTCTTGGTACGAGCAGTACTTC. It translates to CASSASWYEQYF.

This clone was picked up one time. The J gene is TRBJ2-5, the V gene TRBV18; a weak D match, TRBD1 (5 bases). The CDR3 contains 13 residues. Germline V gene lookup returns CDR1 KGHSH and CDR2 LQKENI. Trimming removed 6 bases at V and 1 base at J, with 9 bases between. The CDR3 reads CASSGPSQETQYF. CDR3 DNA: TGTGCCAGCTCGGGGCCATCCCAAGAGACCCAGTACTTC.

This chain links TRBV6-6 with TRBJ1-1; 9 bases match TRBD1. Trimming at V came to 8 bases and at J to 1 base, leaving 5 bases not matched to a gene. Germline lookup yields CDR1 MNHNY and CDR2 SVGAGI (reference sequence). The CDR3 is 14 residues long. The CDR3 region is CASYRGQENTEAFF. The CDR3 nucleotides read TGTGCCAGCTACAGGGGGCAAGAGAACACTGAAGCTTTCTTT.

The chain recombines TRBV16 with TRBJ1-2; D remains ambiguous. This CDR3 has 14 residues. V was pared by 4 bases and J by 3 bases, with 12 bases between. Germline V gives CDR1 KGHSY, CDR2 FQNENV. CDR3 bases: TGTGCCAGCAGCCTAAGCGGGCCTTACTATGGCTACACCTTC. This sequence encodes CASSLSGPYYGYTF.

The chain employs TRBV5-4 and TRBJ1-1; no clear D. V lost 2 bases, J lost 0 bases, and 8 bases lay in between. The CDR3 has 14 amino acids. Germline V gives CDR1 SGHNT, CDR2 YYREEE (reference sequence). The CDR3: CASSFTYMNTEAFF. In DNA, the CDR3 is TGTGCCAGCAGCTTTACTTACATGAACACTGAAGCTTTCTTT.

The CDR3 bases are TGTGCCAGCAGTCAACCTATACAGGGCGGTCAGCCCCAGCATTTT. Translating it yields CASSQPIQGGQPQHF. The chain has TRBV6-6 and TRBJ1-5; tentative D call: TRBD1 (6 bases). Trimming shortened V by 5 bases and J by 6 bases, and 17 bases separated the two germline ends. The CDR3 is made up of 15 amino acids. Germline V CDR1 and CDR2: MNHNY, SVGAGI (reference sequence).

The rearrangement links TRBV7-2 to TRBJ1-1; 8 nucleotides align to TRBD1. The CDR3 covers 13 residues. V dropped 5 bases and J dropped 8; count of bases not matched to a gene: 7. Germline V CDR1 and CDR2: SGHTA, FQGNSA. The CDR3 DNA sequence: TGTGCCAGCAGCCCATCAGGGGGCATCGAAGCTTTCTTT. As protein: CASSPSGGIEAFF.

This rearrangement joins TRBV6-1 to TRBJ1-5, with 7 positions matching TRBD1. Germline V CDR1 and CDR2: MNHNS, SASEGT. Unmatched junction bases numbered 9, after V lost 1 base and J lost 3 bases. This CDR3 comprises 17 residues. CDR3 protein: CASSEGPTGSHNQPQHF. The CDR3 bases are TGTGCCAGCAGTGAAGGACCGACAGGGAGTCACAATCAGCCCCAGCATTTT.

V usage is TRBV5-1 and J usage is TRBJ1-2, with 7 bases matching TRBD1. The J segment lost 8 bases and the V segment lost 0 bases, leaving 7 bases of the junction unmatched. The CDR3 extends over 14 amino acids. In germline, CDR1 is SGHRS, CDR2 YFSETQ. The CDR3 loop is CASSLVAGQSGYTF. As DNA, the CDR3 is TGCGCCAGCAGCTTGGTAGCGGGACAGTCCGGCTACACCTTC.

The CDR3 nucleotides are TGTGCCAGCAGCGAAAGGACAGGAGAAGACGAGCAGTACTTC. This sequence encodes CASSERTGEDEQYF. The chain combines TRBV6-5 with TRBJ2-7, with 7 bases aligning to TRBD1. This CDR3 contains 14 residues. CDR1 and CDR2 (germline): MNHEY, SVGAGI. V was clipped by 6 bases and J by 5 bases; unmatched bases: 10.